This T cell receptor beta chain derives from a study of T cells after yellow fever vaccination. Across the study: The SMART-Seq v4 Ultra Low Input method served to prepare the low-cell-number fractions. Study-level results: Only a minor proportion of clonotypes was detected across both CD4 and CD8 compartments. Though weaker, the secondary response peaked faster, on day 5 versus 15.

5'RACE template switching produced TCR cDNA carrying a universal primer site and UMIs. Via MiXCR, TCRdb re-called the 5' RACE reads, giving one row per CDR3 protein. The sample consists of hundreds of thousands of distinct CDR3 sequences, around an eighth of them appearing once. Remarks on this clonotype: Its antigen is undetermined.

Germline lookup yields CDR1 MNHEY and CDR2 SVGAGI. V gave up 4 bases and J gave up 5 bases, with 13 bases separating them. The length of the CDR3 is 14 residues. The source of this sequence is a man between 18 and 29 years old who received the YFV17D yellow fever vaccine. This sample comprised CD4+ T cells sorted from PBMCs, obtained 15 days after the yellow fever booster vaccination. The J gene is TRBJ2-3, the V gene TRBV6-5, with D possibly being TRBD1 or TRBD2 (5 bases each). CDR3 amino acids: CASSLNGAQDTQYF. DNA for the CDR3: TGTGCCAGCAGTTTAAACGGGGCCCAAGATACGCAGTATTTT.